The TCR beta chain under discussion was sequenced for a study of shared T cell receptors in the human thymus. TCRdb keeps only in-frame clones here, not all; method: immunoSEQ multiplex PCR. This sample has approximately 660,000 clones; approximately 87% occur once, and the top ten carry approximately 0.011%. Germline V gene lookup returns CDR1 SGHRS and CDR2 YFSETQ. The V gene lost 4 bases and the J gene lost 5 bases, with 9 bases spanning the gap. The CDR3 consists of 12 residues. The same sample was also used in a study of human thymus T cells. That publication notes: The donors were infants in Finland with congenital heart defects, otherwise immunologically healthy. Corrective cardiac operations yielded the resected thymus tissue. Gene usage for V and J segments appeared biased in thymic and blood repertoires. The related literature has documented a marked overlap of thymic repertoires among unrelated individuals.

The TCR comes from a boy under two years old with a congenital heart defect. The sample consisted of thymocytes. The rearrangement links TRBV5-1 to TRBJ2-5; TRBD1 is a possible D gene (5 bases). CDR3 nucleotides: TGCGCCAGCAGCATTAGACAGGAGACCCAGTACTTC. It encodes CASSIRQETQYF.